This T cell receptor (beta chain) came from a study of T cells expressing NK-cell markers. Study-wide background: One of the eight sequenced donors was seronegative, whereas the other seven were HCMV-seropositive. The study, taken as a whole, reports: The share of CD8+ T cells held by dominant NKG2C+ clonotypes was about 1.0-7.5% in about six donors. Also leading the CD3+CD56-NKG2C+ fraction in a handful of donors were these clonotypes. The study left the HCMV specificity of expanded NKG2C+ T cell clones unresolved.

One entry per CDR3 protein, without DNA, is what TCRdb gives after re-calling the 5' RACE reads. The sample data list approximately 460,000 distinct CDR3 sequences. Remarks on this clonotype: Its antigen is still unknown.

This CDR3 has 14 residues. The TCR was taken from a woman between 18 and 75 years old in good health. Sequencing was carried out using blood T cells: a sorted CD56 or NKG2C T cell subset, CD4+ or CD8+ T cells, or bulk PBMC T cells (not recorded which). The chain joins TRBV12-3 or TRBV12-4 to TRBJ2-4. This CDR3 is CASSLATNGDIQYF.